This T cell receptor beta chain stems from a study of blood T cell repertoires in COVID-19. For the study at large: Samples came from the United States, Italy and Spain, spanning acute and convalescent COVID-19.

The trim removed 3 bases at V and 4 bases at J, leaving 8 bases unmatched. This CDR3 has 15 residues. CDR1 is DFQATT and CDR2 is SNEGSKA in the germline V gene (reference sequence). This table comes from immunoSEQ multiplex PCR, and its TCRdb copy is limited to in-frame clones, with some not included. This table holds around 200,000 clones, 80% found once. Sequencing was performed on peripheral blood. The receptor was isolated from a woman in her 70s with acute or convalescent COVID-19. V is TRBV20-1 and J is TRBJ2-5; 10 positions match TRBD1. The CDR3 protein is CSASLLRDRGETQYF. The DNA for the CDR3 is TGCAGTGCTAGTCTTCTCCGGGACAGGGGAGAGACCCAGTACTTC.